This T cell receptor (beta chain) stems from a study of blood T cells in healthy people across ages (dated by TCRdb to the mid-2010s). Describing the broader study: In model experiments, template switching captured roughly one uniquely barcoded TCR beta cDNA molecule for every two T cells. The study measured age-related changes in TCR beta repertoire diversity using deep sequencing normalized with unique cDNA molecular identifiers. Using the same blood draw, the study looked at two additional independent replicas of 1 million unique cDNA reads for two donors, one aged 18 to 29 and the other aged 80 or older. To avoid experimental bias, donors of different ages were randomly spread across the sequencing lanes. Four age groups were formed from the donors: young (average roughly 15 years), middle-aged (just under 40), aged (roughly 56) and long-lived (around 80).

The library was prepared using 5' RACE. The instrument was an Illumina HiSeq 2500. A second PCR of roughly 7 to 11 cycles was run with a J-beta primer mix and a sample-barcoded 5' primer. A template-switch 5' adaptor carrying 12 random nucleotides introduced a unique molecular identifier onto each TCR beta cDNA molecule. Each sample yielded at least 3 million CDR3-containing paired-end reads. First-strand cDNA synthesis was performed from all RNA using the Mint cDNA synthesis kit, with priming by a TRBC-specific oligonucleotide. Following uracil-DNA glycosylase treatment, all cDNA underwent a first 18-cycle PCR with the universal primers M1SS and BC2_uni_R. On the study's bioinformatics: For normalization, 1 million high-quality reads, each with a distinct molecular identifier, were randomly selected from each sample. Reads with shared molecular identifiers were discarded instead of being binned into consensus sequences. MiTCR, with a Q25 quality threshold and the strictest error-elimination algorithm, was used for CDR3 identification, clonotype clustering and error correction. A nonparametric unseen species model with Euler transformation was used to estimate lower-bound total TCR beta diversity. TCRdb reworked the public reads: Q25 trimming with fastp, MiXCR clone assembly, productive beta chains retained. Every CDR3 protein is listed once, alongside the most common genes and DNA of its rows. TCRdb assigned the V and J calls; the authors' analysis was not used. The sample has 1.4 million or so distinct CDR3 sequences on record, about 42% of them singletons. The ten biggest clones cover about 4% of the sample.

According to the germline V gene, CDR1 reads SQVTM and CDR2 reads ANQGSEA. V is clipped by 5 bases and J by 3 bases, and the sequence between their germline boundaries is 14 bases long. Inclusive of the bounding cysteine and phenylalanine, the CDR3 is 14 residues long. The retained sequence is limited to the CDR3, 42 bases, with the frame set at the first base. The donors were 40 or so Caucasian individuals from Russia, aged roughly 6 to 95 years, who were systemically healthy. Each donor gave 8 to 10 milliliters of peripheral blood, drawn into EDTA-treated Vacutainer tubes. Ficoll-Paque density-gradient centrifugation was used to isolate PBMCs, with at least 7 million obtained per sample. Trizol reagent was used to extract total RNA from the PBMCs, yielding at least 5.5 micrograms per sample. The percentages of naive CD45RAhigh/CD27high T cells were determined by flow cytometry on a PBMC aliquot from every donor.

This clonotype came up many times. The specificity of this receptor is unknown. Base-call qualities are not available, and no considerably larger clone is one nucleotide away. Findings and caveats that apply to the study as a whole: Estimates of total diversity based on one million sequenced T cells were regarded as lower bounds and as underestimates. Observed TCR beta diversity correlated strongly with the percentage of naive T cells measured by flow cytometry. Because profiling used bulk unsorted PBMCs, naive and antigen-experienced compartments could not be compared conclusively. The CMV infection status of donors was not known, potentially confounding age-related changes in expanded clonotypes. Observed TCR beta diversity per million T cells fell roughly linearly with age, and a significant reduction was already apparent by age approximately 41. Compared with the aged group, the long-lived group had more naive CD4+ T cells, fewer expanded clones and increased TCR diversity, suggesting age selection.

The rearranged segments are TRBV29-1 and TRBJ2-1; tentative D gene TRBD1, with 6 bases matching. The sample was blood. This receptor was taken from a woman between 18 and 30 years old in good health. The nucleotide sequence reads TGCAGCGTTTTAAAACAGGGAAACTACAATGAGCAGTTCTTC. Translated, this is CSVLKQGNYNEQFF.